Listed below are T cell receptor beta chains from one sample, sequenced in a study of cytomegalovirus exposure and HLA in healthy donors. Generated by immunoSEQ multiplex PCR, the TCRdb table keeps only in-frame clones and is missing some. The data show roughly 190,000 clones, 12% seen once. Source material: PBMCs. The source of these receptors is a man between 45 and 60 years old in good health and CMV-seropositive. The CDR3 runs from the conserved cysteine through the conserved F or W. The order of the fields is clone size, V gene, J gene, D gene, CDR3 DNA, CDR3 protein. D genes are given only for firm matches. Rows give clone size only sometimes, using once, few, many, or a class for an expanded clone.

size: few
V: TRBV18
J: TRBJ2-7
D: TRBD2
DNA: TGTGCCAGCTCACCGGCGGGGGTCTACGAGCAGTACTTC
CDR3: CASSPAGVYEQYF

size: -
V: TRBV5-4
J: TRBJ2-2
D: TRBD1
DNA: TGTGCCAGCAGCCTTGGGGGACAGGGAGGGACCGGGGAGCTGTTTTTT
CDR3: CASSLGGQGGTGELFF

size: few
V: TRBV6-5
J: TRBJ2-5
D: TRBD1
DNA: TGTGCCAGCAGGGGGACCGGGACAGGCCAAGAGACCCAGTACTTC
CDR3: CASRGTGTGQETQYF

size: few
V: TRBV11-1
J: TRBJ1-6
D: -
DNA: TGTGCCAGCAGCGGAGGACAGACGAGCTCCTATAATTCACCCCTCCACTTT
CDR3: CASSGGQTSSYNSPLHF

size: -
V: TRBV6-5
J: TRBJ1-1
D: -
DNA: TGTGCCAGCAACCCCCTGGGCAGAGCTGAAGCTTTCTTT
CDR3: CASNPLGRAEAFF

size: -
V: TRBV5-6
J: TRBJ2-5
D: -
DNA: TGTGCCAGCAGCTTGGCGCAGGGATGGGAAGAGACCCAGTACTTC
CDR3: CASSLAQGWEETQYF

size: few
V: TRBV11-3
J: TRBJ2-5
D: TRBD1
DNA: TGTGCCAGCAGCTTAGAGGACAGGGACGTCCAAGAGACCCAGTACTTC
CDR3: CASSLEDRDVQETQYF

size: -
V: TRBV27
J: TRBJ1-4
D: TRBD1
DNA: TGTGCCAGCAGTCCGACTGGGACAGGGGGTAATGAAAAACTGTTTTTT
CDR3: CASSPTGTGGNEKLFF

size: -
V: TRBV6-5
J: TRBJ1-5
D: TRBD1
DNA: TGTGCCAGCAGTTACTCGCGGACAGGGGGCAATCAGCCCCAGCATTTT
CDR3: CASSYSRTGGNQPQHF

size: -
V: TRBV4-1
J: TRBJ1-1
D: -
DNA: TGCGCCAGCAGCTCCGGGGTCATGAACACTGAAGCTTTCTTT
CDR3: CASSSGVMNTEAFF

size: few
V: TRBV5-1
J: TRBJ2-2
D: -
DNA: TGCGCCAGCAGCTTGGACCAGCGCACCGGGGAGCTGTTTTTT
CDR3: CASSLDQRTGELFF

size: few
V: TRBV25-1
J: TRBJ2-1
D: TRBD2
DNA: TGTGCCAGCAAACTAGCGGGGGGTTATGAGCAGTTCTTC
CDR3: CASKLAGGYEQFF

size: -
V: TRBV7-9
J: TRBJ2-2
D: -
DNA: TGTGCCAGCAGCTCACCAAATTTGGGAGAGTCCGGGGAGCTGTTTTTT
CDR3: CASSSPNLGESGELFF

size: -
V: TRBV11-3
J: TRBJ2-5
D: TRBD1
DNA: TGTGCCAGCAGCTTAGATGACAGGGGCCAAGAGACCCAGTACTTC
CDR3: CASSLDDRGQETQYF

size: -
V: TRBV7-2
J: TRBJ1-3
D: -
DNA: TGTGCCAGCAGCCGGACAAACTCTGGAAACACCATATATTTT
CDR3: CASSRTNSGNTIYF

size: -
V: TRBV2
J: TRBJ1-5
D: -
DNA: TGTGCCAGCAAGTTAGGAGTGGTGAATCAGCCCCAGCATTTT
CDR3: CASKLGVVNQPQHF

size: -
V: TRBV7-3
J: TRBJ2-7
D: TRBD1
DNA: TGTGCCAGCAGTCCCACTCGGGACAGCGCAGTATACGAGCAGTACTTC
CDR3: CASSPTRDSAVYEQYF

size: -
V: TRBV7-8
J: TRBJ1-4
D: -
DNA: TGTGCCAGCAGCTTGCAGCGCTTTAATGAAAAACTGTTTTTT
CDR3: CASSLQRFNEKLFF

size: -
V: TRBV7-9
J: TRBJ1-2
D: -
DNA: TGTGCCAGCAGCTTAGGCGGCATACAAAACTATGGCTACACCTTC
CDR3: CASSLGGIQNYGYTF

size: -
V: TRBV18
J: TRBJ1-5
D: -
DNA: TGTGCCAGCTCACCAAGGGGTTTTGATCAGCCCCAGCATTTT
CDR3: CASSPRGFDQPQHF

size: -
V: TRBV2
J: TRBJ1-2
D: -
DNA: TGTGCCAGCAGCCAAAAGACAGGCCAGCCCTATGGCTACACCTTC
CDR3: CASSQKTGQPYGYTF

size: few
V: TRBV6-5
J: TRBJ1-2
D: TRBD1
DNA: TGTGCCAGCAGCCCCGGGACAGGGGTAGGGTATGGCTACACCTTC
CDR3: CASSPGTGVGYGYTF

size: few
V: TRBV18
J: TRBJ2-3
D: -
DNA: TGTGCCAGCTCACCAGATGCGGGCACAGATACGCAGTATTTT
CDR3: CASSPDAGTDTQYF

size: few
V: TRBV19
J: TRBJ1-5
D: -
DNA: TGTGCCAGTAGTTTATCTGCGGGGGTTAGCAATCAGCCCCAGCATTTT
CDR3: CASSLSAGVSNQPQHF

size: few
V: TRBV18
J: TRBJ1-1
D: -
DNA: TGTGCCAGCTCACCACAGAAGGGAGCCAACACTGAAGCTTTCTTT
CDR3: CASSPQKGANTEAFF

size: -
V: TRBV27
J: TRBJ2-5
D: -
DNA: TGTGCCAGCAGTTTTAGAGGGGACACCCGTCGAGAGACCCAGTACTTC
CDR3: CASSFRGDTRRETQYF

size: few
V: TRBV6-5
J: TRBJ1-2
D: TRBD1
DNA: TGTGCCAGCAGCCTCCAGGGGGGAGGTTATGGCTACACCTTC
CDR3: CASSLQGGGYGYTF

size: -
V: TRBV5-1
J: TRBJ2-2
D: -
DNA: TGCGCCAGCAGCCCCAGCGAGGGCCGGACCGGGGAGCTGTTTTTT
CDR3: CASSPSEGRTGELFF

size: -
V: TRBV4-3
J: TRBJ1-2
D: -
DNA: TGCGCCAGCAGCCAATCTCAGGGCTTTGGCTATGGCTACACCTTC
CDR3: CASSQSQGFGYGYTF

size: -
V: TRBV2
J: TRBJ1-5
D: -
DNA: TGTGCCAGCAGCGATGGTCAGACAGGAAGTGATCAGCCCCAGCATTTT
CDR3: CASSDGQTGSDQPQHF

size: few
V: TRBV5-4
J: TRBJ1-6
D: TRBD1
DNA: TGTGCCAGCAGCAGCCGACAGGGTTTCGATTCACCCCTCCACTTT
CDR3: CASSSRQGFDSPLHF

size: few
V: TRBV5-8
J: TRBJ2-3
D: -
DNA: TGTGCCAGCAGCTTAAGGCTAGGTCCCGCAGATACGCAGTATTTT
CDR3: CASSLRLGPADTQYF

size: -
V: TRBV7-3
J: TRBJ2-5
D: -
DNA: TGTGCCAGCAGCTTAACCGCGCAAGAGACCCAGTACTTC
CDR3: CASSLTAQETQYF

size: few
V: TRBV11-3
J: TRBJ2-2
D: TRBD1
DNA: TGTGCCAGCAGATACAGGGGAAGCACCGGGGAGCTGTTTTTT
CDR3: CASRYRGSTGELFF

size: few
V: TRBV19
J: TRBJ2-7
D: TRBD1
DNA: TGTGCCAGTAGTACGGACAGGGGGCGCGAGCAGTACTTC
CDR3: CASSTDRGREQYF

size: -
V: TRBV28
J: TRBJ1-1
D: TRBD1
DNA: TGTGCCAGCACGGACAGGGGAATGAACACTGAAGCTTTCTTT
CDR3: CASTDRGMNTEAFF

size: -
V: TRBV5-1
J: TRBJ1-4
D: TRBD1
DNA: TGCGCCAGCAGCTTGTCGGGACAGCTTAATGAAAAACTGTTTTTT
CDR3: CASSLSGQLNEKLFF

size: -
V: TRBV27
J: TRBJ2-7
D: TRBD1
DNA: TGTGCCAGCAAGAGGAGTCTAGCAGGGGGCTCACCCTACGAGCAGTACTTC
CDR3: CASKRSLAGGSPYEQYF

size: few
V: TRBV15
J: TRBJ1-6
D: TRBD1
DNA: TGTGCCACCAGACAGGACAGGGGTTTGGGCTATTGGGCCCTCCACTTT
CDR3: CATRQDRGLGYWALHF